A selection of T cell receptor beta chains follows, all from one sample in a study of T cell clones after liver transplantation. Only in-frame clones appear in the TCRdb table, and some are missing; sequencing was by immunoSEQ multiplex PCR. Of 25,000 to 35,000 clones in the sample, just under 95% were seen once. Specimen: CD8+ T cells from blood, collected 12 months after liver transplant. These TCRs come from a human patient who received a liver transplant. Some T cells may arise from the graft donor. Both conserved end residues are part of each CDR3. The D gene is left open where the match is weak. A row's size may be missing; if present it is once, few, many or a size class.

>NA|TRBV28|NA|TRBJ1-2
TGTGCCAGCCATGATGGGGGACGGCATGGCTACACCTTC
CASHDGGRHGYTF
>NA|TRBV12-5|NA|TRBJ1-2
TGTGCTAGTGGTTTGGACAGGGCCTATGGCTACACCTTC
CASGLDRAYGYTF
>TRBD1|TRBV14|few|TRBJ2-6
TGTGCCAGCAGCCAAGTACGACAGGGATACTCTGGGGCCAACGTCCTGACTTTC
CASSQVRQGYSGANVLTF
>NA|TRBV7-2|NA|TRBJ2-7
TGTGCCAGCAGCCCTAGCCCGGGGAGCTCCTACGAGCAGTACTTC
CASSPSPGSSYEQYF
>TRBD1|TRBV7-6|NA|TRBJ2-7
TGTGCCAGCAGCTGGACAGGGGAAGGGTACGAGCAGTACTTC
CASSWTGEGYEQYF
>NA|TRBV5-6|NA|TRBJ2-7
TGTGCCAGCACCTCCGGACACCTCTACGAGCAGTACTTC
CASTSGHLYEQYF
>NA|TRBV9|NA|TRBJ2-1
TGTGCCAGCAGCGTAGCTGGGGTAGCGGTCGGGAATGAGCAGTTCTTC
CASSVAGVAVGNEQFF
>TRBD1|TRBV6-1|NA|TRBJ2-7
TGTGCCAGCAGTGAAGGTTTGACAGGGGCTTTGTACGAGCAGTACTTC
CASSEGLTGALYEQYF
>NA|TRBV28|NA|TRBJ2-1
TGTGCCAGCAGTGACCGCGCGGGCCCCCCTATTAATGAGCAGTTCTTC
CASSDRAGPPINEQFF
>TRBD2|TRBV4-1|NA|TRBJ2-5
TGCGCCAGCAGCCTACTAGCGGGAGAGAGTGAGACCCAGTACTTC
CASSLLAGESETQYF
>NA|TRBV27|NA|TRBJ2-2
TGTGCCAGCCGGACAGAAAACACCGGGGAGCTGTTTTTT
CASRTENTGELFF
>NA|TRBV21-1|NA|TRBJ2-6
TGTGCCAGCAGCGTGACATTACAACAAAGTCGGGCCAACGTCCTGACTTTC
CASSVTLQQSRANVLTF
>TRBD2|TRBV13|NA|TRBJ2-1
TGTGCCAGCAGTGGAAGGACTAGCGGGAGGGCCCTCAATGAGCAGTTCTTC
CASSGRTSGRALNEQFF
>NA|TRBV29-1|NA|TRBJ2-5
TGCAGCGTTGTCGCAGAGACCCAGTACTTC
CSVVAETQYF
>TRBD2|TRBV6-5|NA|TRBJ2-5
TGTGCCAGCAGTTCCACCGGGACTAGCGGGAGGGAGACCCAGTACTTC
CASSSTGTSGRETQYF
>NA|TRBV6-5|NA|TRBJ2-7
TGTGCCAGCAGTTTTACAGGGTCCGAGCAGTACTTC
CASSFTGSEQYF
>NA|TRBV27|NA|TRBJ2-7
TGTGCCAGCAGCACCTCCTACGAGCAGTACTTC
CASSTSYEQYF
>TRBD2|TRBV11-2|NA|TRBJ2-5
TGTGCCAGCAACCTTCTAGCGGGAGTACGTGAGACCCAGTACTTC
CASNLLAGVRETQYF
>TRBD1|TRBV27|NA|TRBJ1-2
TGTGCCAGCAGTTTATCGATTTCCGGGACAGGGAAGAACTATGGCTACACCTTC
CASSLSISGTGKNYGYTF
>TRBD1|TRBV29-1|NA|TRBJ1-2
TGCAGCGTTAAACGGACAGGGGTTCAGGGCTACACCTTC
CSVKRTGVQGYTF
>NA|TRBV18|NA|TRBJ2-4
TGTGCCAGCTCACCACCGGTAGCCAAAAACATTCAGTACTTC
CASSPPVAKNIQYF
>NA|TRBV7-6|NA|TRBJ2-3
TGTGCCAGCAGCTTAGAGGGAAGCACAGATACGCAGTATTTT
CASSLEGSTDTQYF
>NA|TRBV28|NA|TRBJ2-7
TGTGCCAGCAGTTTTTTTCAGGCCTACGAGCAGTACTTC
CASSFFQAYEQYF
>TRBD1|TRBV19|NA|TRBJ1-5
TGTGCCAGTAGTCCATCCACAGGGGCGAGCAATCAGCCCCAGCATTTT
CASSPSTGASNQPQHF
>NA|TRBV19|NA|TRBJ2-2
TGTGCCAGTAGTATGGGACAGAACACCGGGGAGCTGTTTTTT
CASSMGQNTGELFF
>NA|TRBV12-5|once|TRBJ2-7
TGTGCTAGTGGTTTCCCACCCTACGAGCAGTACTTC
CASGFPPYEQYF
>TRBD1|TRBV9|medium-sized|TRBJ2-7
TGTGCCAGCAGCTCCAGGGGGTCCTACGAGCAGTACTTC
CASSSRGSYEQYF
>NA|TRBV27|NA|TRBJ1-1
TGTGCCAGCAGTTCCGGGACCAGAGACACTGAAGCTTTCTTT
CASSSGTRDTEAFF
>NA|TRBV4-1|NA|TRBJ1-2
TGCGCCAGCAGCCAGGGGGGAAGATATGGCTACACCTTC
CASSQGGRYGYTF
>NA|TRBV30|NA|TRBJ1-5
TGTGCCTGGAGTGTAACGTCGGGAAATCAGCCCCAGCATTTT
CAWSVTSGNQPQHF
>NA|TRBV7-3|once|TRBJ1-3
TGTGCCAGCAGCTCACAGGGATCTGGAAACACCATATATTTT
CASSSQGSGNTIYF
>TRBD2|TRBV29-1|NA|TRBJ2-1
TGCAGCGCCGAGGGGCGGGAGGCTCAGGAATCCTACAATGAGCAGTTCTTC
CSAEGREAQESYNEQFF
>TRBD1|TRBV7-8|NA|TRBJ1-4
TGTGCCAGCAGCCTGGGCACCAGGGGGCGCGGTGAAAAACTGTTTTTT
CASSLGTRGRGEKLFF
>TRBD2|TRBV27|NA|TRBJ2-7
TGTGCCAGCAGTCCCGGGACTAGCGGGAGTTACGAGCAGTACTTC
CASSPGTSGSYEQYF
>NA|TRBV29-1|NA|TRBJ2-7
TGCAGCGTTTTCGAGGGATACTCCTACGAGCAGTACTTC
CSVFEGYSYEQYF
>NA|TRBV27|NA|TRBJ2-6
TGTGCCAGCAGTTTATCCGAGGGGGCTGGGGCCAACGTCCTGACTTTC
CASSLSEGAGANVLTF
>NA|TRBV19|NA|TRBJ2-5
TGTGCCAGTAGTGGCCCCGGCGGTGGAGAGACCCAGTACTTC
CASSGPGGGETQYF
>TRBD1|TRBV27|NA|TRBJ1-2
TGTGCCAGCAGTTTCTCTCACAGGGGTGGGGATGGCTACACCTTC
CASSFSHRGGDGYTF
>TRBD2|TRBV10-3|NA|TRBJ2-3
TGTGCCATCAGTGAGCTAGCGGGAAAGATAGATACGCAGTATTTT
CAISELAGKIDTQYF
>NA|TRBV19|NA|TRBJ1-2
TGTGCCAGTAGTAGAGCAGGGGATTTCTATGGCTACACCTTC
CASSRAGDFYGYTF
>NA|TRBV27|NA|TRBJ2-7
TGTGCCAGCAGTTTATCGAACCGCTACGAGCAGTACTTC
CASSLSNRYEQYF
>NA|TRBV7-9|once|TRBJ2-3
TGTGCCAGCAGCTTGGTTCTTGGGCCAGATACGCAGTATTTT
CASSLVLGPDTQYF
>NA|TRBV29-1|NA|TRBJ2-2
TGCAGCGTTGTTGACTACAACACCGGGGAGCTGTTTTTT
CSVVDYNTGELFF
>NA|TRBV14|NA|TRBJ1-5
TGTGCCAGCATCAACAGGTCGTACGGCGATCAGCCCCAGCATTTT
CASINRSYGDQPQHF
>NA|TRBV4-1|NA|TRBJ1-1
TGCGCCAGCAGCCAAGGGCTAGGTGAAGCTTTCTTT
CASSQGLGEAFF
>NA|TRBV5-4|once|TRBJ1-1
TGTGCCACCCTCGGGGGGATAGCCAACACTGAAGCTTTCTTT
CATLGGIANTEAFF
>TRBD1|TRBV15|NA|TRBJ1-2
TGTGCCACCAGCAGAGACGGGACAGGGAGCTATGGCTACACCTTC
CATSRDGTGSYGYTF
>NA|TRBV27|NA|TRBJ1-1
TGTGCCAGCAGTTCCCGGACAGCGTCCAAGGCCACTGAAGCTTTCTTT
CASSSRTASKATEAFF
>NA|TRBV7-2|NA|TRBJ2-2
TGTGCCAGCAGCAGGTTCGGGGGAATTACCGGGGAGCTGTTTTTT
CASSRFGGITGELFF
>TRBD1|TRBV27|NA|TRBJ2-1
TGTGCCAGCAGTATATACAGGGGCGGTAATGAGCAGTTCTTC
CASSIYRGGNEQFF
>TRBD1|TRBV28|NA|TRBJ2-7
TGTGCCAGCAGCCCCGTTGGGACAGACTACGAGCAGTACTTC
CASSPVGTDYEQYF
>NA|TRBV28|NA|TRBJ2-7
TGTGCCAGCAGGGGGTTCTCGGATCTACGAGAGCAGTACTTC
CASRGFSDLREQYF
>TRBD1|TRBV7-9|NA|TRBJ1-1
TGTGCCAGCAGCCCTCCCGACAGGGGGCTAGGAAACACTGAAGCTTTCTTT
CASSPPDRGLGNTEAFF
>NA|TRBV6-5|NA|TRBJ2-5
TGTGCCAGCAGTTACTTCGGCAGCCAAGAGACCCAGTACTTC
CASSYFGSQETQYF
>TRBD2|TRBV5-6|NA|TRBJ2-7
TGTGCCAGCCAAACTAGCGGGAGTTTCGGGTCCTACGAGCAGTACTTC
CASQTSGSFGSYEQYF
>TRBD2|TRBV29-1|NA|TRBJ2-1
TGCAGCGTTGCTGGGACTAGCGGGAGAGTTGCCCGACTCAATGAGCAGTTCTTC
CSVAGTSGRVARLNEQFF
>TRBD1|TRBV9|NA|TRBJ1-2
TGTGCCAGCAGCGCGGGACAGGGGGATTACTATGGCTACACCTTC
CASSAGQGDYYGYTF
>TRBD2|TRBV6-1|NA|TRBJ2-7
TGTGCCAGCAGTGAACCGGGACTAGCGGGAACCTATTACGAGGAGCAGTACTTC
CASSEPGLAGTYYEEQYF
>TRBD2|TRBV7-8|NA|TRBJ2-1
TGTGCCAGCAGCTTAGCCATAGCGGGAGGGAGCTCCTACAATGAGCAGTTCTTC
CASSLAIAGGSSYNEQFF
>NA|TRBV14|NA|TRBJ1-2
TGTGCCAGCAGCCAAAACCCTAACTATGGCTACACCTTC
CASSQNPNYGYTF